This T cell receptor (beta chain) was recovered during a study of blood T cell repertoires in COVID-19 (TCRdb year 2020). Broadly, across the study: The collaborator samples originated in the United States, Italy and Spain and spanned the acute and convalescent phases of COVID-19. Where available, HLA class I and class II types were taken from metadata supplied by the sample provider and were not determined by assay-based typing. Deeply sampled blood TCRbeta repertoires from subjects exposed to, actively infected with, or recovered from COVID-19 were included in the dataset. Samples came from the ongoing ImmuneRACE study (first 160 participants) plus 1,254 subjects from 6 global collaborators. A freely available public database, intended as a resource for researchers studying the immune response to SARS-CoV-2, is where the repertoires were released. The sample metadata nearly always contained a de-identified subject ID, COVID-19 status, age in years and sex. The prospective study material was composed of cDNA or gDNA derived from T cells, B-cell-depleted T cells, or PBMCs. General conclusions and limits of the study: The amount of clinical and demographic metadata varied by source and participant and was provided uncurated.

As for this clone: What antigen it recognizes has not been identified. Per-base quality was not reported, and no clone a single base away is much larger than it.

TCRbeta CDR3 regions were amplified from genomic DNA using the immunoSEQ Assay, a bias-controlled multiplex PCR. The original methods were these. Within the assay, amplification of reference gene primers was used to estimate how many nucleated cells each sample contained. To quantify the absolute abundance of each unique TCRbeta CDR3 rearrangement, sequence reads were collapsed and filtered. For each sample, productive Simpson clonality was calculated by taking the square root of Simpson's diversity index across productive rearrangements. TCRdb re-hosts the immuneACCESS table, in-frame sequences only. Its copies lack some clones; in the studies checked, an unresolved V gene accounts for under half of them, and the cause for the rest is not known. V, J and clone size derive from that table, while D and trimming were established from the DNA sequence. The sample table shows over 150,000 clones, and about 85% are seen once. The top ten constitute 0.85% to 1.2% of the sample.

V and J lose 3 bases and 0 bases, and a span of 16 bases separates them. From the cysteine through the phenylalanine, the CDR3 covers 17 amino acids. Left in the record is the CDR3 DNA by itself, 51 bases read in frame from the first base. The germline V gene (reference sequence) gives CDR1 as LNHNV and CDR2 as YYDKDF. The collaborating institutions used their own protocols to collect whole blood in K2EDTA tubes. For TCRbeta analysis, collaborators shipped samples as frozen whole blood, isolated PBMCs, or DNA extracted from either of those sample types. The sequencing input was peripheral blood. This chain joins TRBV15 to TRBJ2-3; 6 matching bases give a weak D call of TRBD1. This TCR derives from a man aged 35 to 55 with acute or convalescent COVID-19. The CDR3 amino acid sequence is: CATSRDRTRPSTDTQYF. The nucleotide sequence reads as follows: TGTGCCACCAGCAGGGACAGAACTAGACCTAGCACAGATACGCAGTATTTT.